This TCR beta chain came from a study of lymphopenia after photon versus proton radiotherapy. The protocol was immunoSEQ multiplex PCR, while the TCRdb copy is restricted to in-frame clones and leaves out a portion. Of approximately 24,000 clones listed, roughly 80% were seen once; the top ten hold under 25%. Regarding the study as a whole: Relative stability marked proton patients; photon patients lost diversity and naive cells. In patients who died, overall survival fell as post-nadir TCR diversity dropped more. After the lymphocyte nadir, photon-treated repertoires showed oligoclonal expansion, especially of CD8+ Temra cells.

Note on this clone: The target antigen is unknown.

Trimming shortened V by 6 bases and J by 4 bases, and 12 bases separated the two germline ends. The V gene's germline CDR1 is MGHDK and CDR2 SYGVNS. The CDR3 totals 13 residues. Sequencing was performed on peripheral blood, taken from a patient treated with photon-based radiotherapy. This TCR was recovered from a man between 40 and 49 years old with gastric cancer. The J gene is TRBJ1-1, the V gene TRBV25-1; D ambiguous. CDR3 loop: CASSPLAGTEAFF. Here the CDR3 DNA reads TGTGCCAGCAGCCCTCTGGCGGGCACTGAAGCTTTCTTT.